The rows below give T cell receptor beta chains drawn from one sample of a study of T-cell memory formation after mild COVID-19. Each CDR3 protein gets one entry after TCRdb re-called the 5' RACE reads with MiXCR. The table shows 280,000 or so distinct CDR3 sequences, with roughly 8% occurring only once. The sample comprised PBMCs or a T cell subset sorted from them (not recorded which). These receptors were taken from a young man who had mild COVID-19 (a few samples of this study predate the infection). Cell type and time point are not known. CDR3s include the opening cysteine and the closing phenylalanine or tryptophan. The D gene is left open where the match is weak.

d_gene: TRBD1; j_gene: TRBJ2-2; v_gene: TRBV6-5; CDR3aa: CASSYRGRINTGELFF
d_gene: TRBD2; j_gene: TRBJ2-3; v_gene: TRBV27; CDR3aa: CASSPTSERGWGDTQYF
d_gene: NA; j_gene: TRBJ1-1; v_gene: TRBV10-2; CDR3aa: CASNLGGANTEAFF
d_gene: TRBD1; j_gene: TRBJ2-5; v_gene: TRBV11-3; CDR3aa: CASSLDADRGSTQYF
d_gene: TRBD2; j_gene: TRBJ2-5; v_gene: TRBV15; CDR3aa: CATSPGLAGQETQYF
d_gene: TRBD1; j_gene: TRBJ2-5; v_gene: TRBV15; CDR3aa: CATSRDRGWEETQYF
d_gene: NA; j_gene: TRBJ1-2; v_gene: TRBV9; CDR3aa: CASSDSANYGYTF
d_gene: NA; j_gene: TRBJ1-5; v_gene: TRBV15; CDR3aa: CATSRDLQVNQPQHF
d_gene: NA; j_gene: TRBJ2-4; v_gene: TRBV4-3; CDR3aa: CASSQVWGGGNIQYF
d_gene: TRBD1; j_gene: TRBJ2-2; v_gene: TRBV28; CDR3aa: CASRLTGGYTGELFF
d_gene: TRBD2; j_gene: TRBJ2-5; v_gene: TRBV5-1; CDR3aa: CASSLQERGVIETQYF
d_gene: TRBD1; j_gene: TRBJ2-1; v_gene: TRBV6-2/TRBV6-3; CDR3aa: CASKIGRDSYNEQFF
d_gene: NA; j_gene: TRBJ1-1; v_gene: TRBV2; CDR3aa: CASRVRAFF
d_gene: NA; j_gene: TRBJ1-1; v_gene: TRBV7-9; CDR3aa: CASSSANTEAFF
d_gene: NA; j_gene: TRBJ2-2; v_gene: TRBV5-1; CDR3aa: CASSTSPDLFAGELFF
d_gene: NA; j_gene: TRBJ1-1; v_gene: TRBV20-1; CDR3aa: CSASGQKNTEAFF
d_gene: NA; j_gene: TRBJ1-6; v_gene: TRBV5-1; CDR3aa: CASSLTTVSYNSPLHF
d_gene: NA; j_gene: TRBJ2-2; v_gene: TRBV5-5; CDR3aa: CASSRDPRDTGELFF
d_gene: TRBD1; j_gene: TRBJ1-1; v_gene: TRBV12-3/TRBV12-4; CDR3aa: CASSLTGTGVAEAFF
d_gene: NA; j_gene: TRBJ2-1; v_gene: TRBV7-2; CDR3aa: CASSVTTGTHEQFF
d_gene: NA; j_gene: TRBJ1-6; v_gene: TRBV7-8; CDR3aa: CASSLWGWGAANSPLHF
d_gene: NA; j_gene: TRBJ1-1; v_gene: TRBV2; CDR3aa: CASRGQQNTEAFF
d_gene: NA; j_gene: TRBJ2-1; v_gene: TRBV11-1; CDR3aa: CASKRSGDNEQFF
d_gene: TRBD1; j_gene: TRBJ2-7; v_gene: TRBV11-2; CDR3aa: CASSVDLGTGSYEQYF
d_gene: NA; j_gene: TRBJ2-2; v_gene: TRBV20-1; CDR3aa: CSARDSLGLTGELFF
d_gene: NA; j_gene: TRBJ2-5; v_gene: TRBV9; CDR3aa: CASSAAGVRWETQYF
d_gene: NA; j_gene: TRBJ2-5; v_gene: TRBV5-6; CDR3aa: CASSFKETQYF
d_gene: NA; j_gene: TRBJ1-1; v_gene: TRBV11-2; CDR3aa: CASGETAMYTEAFF
d_gene: TRBD2; j_gene: TRBJ2-7; v_gene: TRBV18; CDR3aa: CASSPGGTYEQYF
d_gene: NA; j_gene: TRBJ1-1; v_gene: TRBV12-3/TRBV12-4; CDR3aa: CASRVQGPTEAFF
d_gene: NA; j_gene: TRBJ2-5; v_gene: TRBV2; CDR3aa: CASSEEVETQYF
d_gene: NA; j_gene: TRBJ2-3; v_gene: TRBV7-9; CDR3aa: CASSSQGDTQYF
d_gene: NA; j_gene: TRBJ2-3; v_gene: TRBV6-6; CDR3aa: CASSYGVWQYF
d_gene: TRBD1; j_gene: TRBJ2-3; v_gene: TRBV7-2; CDR3aa: CAGSSLGQGGRDTQYF
d_gene: NA; j_gene: TRBJ1-2; v_gene: TRBV10-2; CDR3aa: CASAEGHYGYTF
d_gene: NA; j_gene: TRBJ2-5; v_gene: TRBV3-1; CDR3aa: CASSQDAGRGETQYF